Below, one T cell receptor (beta chain) is given with its context. The antigen is undetermined. The data were obtained in a study of a mutant IDH1 vaccine in newly diagnosed glioma. Study results and caveats: Patients showed vaccine-induced immune responses at a rate of more than 80%.

Sequencing was performed with immunoSEQ multiplex PCR; in TCRdb, only in-frame clones are kept and a portion is missing. The table shows around 67,000 clones, with more than 70% occurring only once. Time point meaning: baseline, week 1 (first vaccination visit). The treatment here: pre-vaccination baseline after standard-of-care therapy. New astrocytomas of WHO grade 3 or 4 that were IDH1-mutant and ATRX-lost were found in the donors. The J segment lost 5 bases and the V segment lost 5 bases, leaving 6 bases of the junction unmatched. This CDR3 contains 15 residues. Per the germline V gene, CDR1 is LNHDA and CDR2 is SQIVND (reference sequence).

Sequencing was performed on peripheral blood mononuclear cells (PBMCs), taken from a glioma patient treated with radiotherapy, temozolomide or both. The sequence derives from a woman aged 18-30 years with glioma. Some clones in this sample may be carry-over from other donors' samples. The chain uses TRBV19 and TRBJ1-4; 9 positions match TRBD1. In DNA, the CDR3 is TGTGCCAGTAGTGGCCCGGGACAGGGAAATGAAAAACTGTTTTTT. Protein sequence: CASSGPGQGNEKLFF.